A selection of T cell receptor beta chains follows, all from one sample in a study of T cell responses to AZD1222 COVID-19 vaccine. Libraries were prepared by immunoSEQ multiplex PCR; TCRdb keeps only in-frame clonotypes and omits some of them. Of about 91,000 clones listed, about 88% were seen once; the top ten hold 15% to 20%. The specimen comprised peripheral blood, sampled on day 0 of AZD1222 vaccination. The source is an adult in good health. The CDR3 runs from the conserved cysteine through the conserved F or W. D genes are given only for firm matches. Clone size is shown for a subset of rows, as once, few, many or a class of expanded clone.

>TRBV7-2|TRBJ1-1|14|-|-
CASSFDSMNTEAFF
TGTGCCAGCAGCTTTGACAGCATGAACACTGAAGCTTTCTTT
>TRBV5-1|TRBJ1-2|15|-|TRBD1
CASSLETGAQIGYTF
TGCGCCAGCAGCTTGGAGACAGGGGCGCAGATTGGCTACACCTTC
>TRBV7-2|TRBJ1-2|15|-|-
CASSPRQGRAEGYTF
TGTGCCAGCAGCCCAAGGCAGGGTCGCGCGGAGGGCTACACCTTC
>TRBV29-1|TRBJ1-2|11|-|-
CSVEEDYGYTF
TGCAGCGTTGAAGAAGACTATGGCTACACCTTC
>TRBV11-2|TRBJ2-7|15|-|-
CASSAQGSFEYEQYF
TGTGCCAGCAGCGCCCAAGGCTCCTTCGAATACGAGCAGTACTTC
>TRBV5-4|TRBJ1-3|16|-|-
CASSSSGQPSGNTIYF
TGTGCCAGCAGCTCCTCCGGACAGCCCTCTGGAAACACCATATATTTT
>TRBV7-2|TRBJ1-6|16|-|TRBD1
CASSLVLTGGNSPLHF
TGTGCCAGCAGCTTAGTGTTAACAGGGGGTAATTCACCCCTCCACTTT
>TRBV12-3/TRBV12-4|TRBJ1-1|12|few|-
CASTLLGTEAFF
TGTGCCAGCACGCTACTTGGGACTGAAGCTTTCTTT
>TRBV6-5|TRBJ1-5|15|-|TRBD1
CASRQQGGVGQPQHF
TGTGCCAGCAGACAACAGGGGGGTGTAGGTCAGCCCCAGCATTTT
>TRBV19|TRBJ2-1|15|-|TRBD2
CASSSLAGGYNEQFF
TGTGCCAGTAGTTCACTAGCGGGAGGCTACAATGAGCAGTTCTTC
>TRBV7-2|TRBJ1-1|14|-|-
CASSLAALNTEAFF
TGTGCCAGCAGCTTAGCTGCGTTGAACACTGAAGCTTTCTTT
>TRBV5-1|TRBJ2-7|14|-|-
CASSLGGTGYEQYF
TGCGCCAGCAGCTTGGGTGGGACCGGCTACGAGCAGTACTTC